This T cell receptor (beta chain) was obtained from a study of blood T cell repertoires in COVID-19. As for the study in general: Sources were T cells, B-cell-depleted T cells, or PBMCs; the material itself was cDNA or gDNA.

As processed by the authors: How many nucleated cells were present was estimated from reference gene primer amplification. The data were produced by immunoSEQ multiplex PCR, yet TCRdb's version contains in-frame clones alone and is incomplete. That table gives V, J and clone size, and the DNA gave D and trimming. The sample contains 66,000 or so clones, more than 70% of which appear only once. Looked up from germline, CDR1 is SNHLY and CDR2 is FYNNEI. The CDR3 consists of 14 residues. V lost 6 bases and J lost 9; bases outside the gene matches: 5. Material for sequencing was peripheral blood. This chain joins TRBV2 and TRBJ1-6; 10 bases line up with TRBD1. The clonotype comes from a man aged 45 to 65 with active COVID-19. CDR3 amino acids: CASSVGTGASPLHF. CDR3 in DNA: TGTGCCAGCAGCGTCGGGACAGGGGCTTCACCCCTCCACTTT.